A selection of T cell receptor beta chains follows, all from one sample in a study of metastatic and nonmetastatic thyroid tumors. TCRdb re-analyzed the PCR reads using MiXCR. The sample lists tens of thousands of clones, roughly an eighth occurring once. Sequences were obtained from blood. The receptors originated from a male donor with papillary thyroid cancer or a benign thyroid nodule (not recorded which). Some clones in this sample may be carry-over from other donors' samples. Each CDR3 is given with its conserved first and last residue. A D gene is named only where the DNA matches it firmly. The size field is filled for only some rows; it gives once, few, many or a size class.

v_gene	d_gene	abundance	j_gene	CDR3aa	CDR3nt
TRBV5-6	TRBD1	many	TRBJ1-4	CASSWRGQGREKLFF	TGTGCCAGCAGCTGGAGGGGACAGGGACGTGAAAAACTGTTTTTT
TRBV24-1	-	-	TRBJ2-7	CAASSPGGAGEQYF	TGTGCCGCCAGTTCCCCTGGGGGGGCGGGGGAGCAGTACTTC
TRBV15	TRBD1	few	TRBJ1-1	CATSSPGQDLNTEAFF	TGTGCCACCAGCAGTCCGGGACAGGACTTAAACACTGAAGCTTTCTTT
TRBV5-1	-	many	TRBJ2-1	CASSLGLGASGNEQFF	TGCGCCAGCAGCTTGGGATTGGGGGCGTCTGGGAATGAGCAGTTCTTC
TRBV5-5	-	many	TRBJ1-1	CASSLGSTEAFF	TGTGCCAGCAGCTTGGGTAGCACTGAAGCTTTCTTT
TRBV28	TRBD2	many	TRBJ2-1	CASSSYWTKREVSYNEQFF	TGTGCCAGCAGTTCCTACTGGACTAAGCGGGAGGTTAGCTACAATGAGCAGTTCTTC
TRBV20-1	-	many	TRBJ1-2	CSAHYLGRDYGYTF	TGCAGTGCTCACTATTTGGGGAGAGACTATGGCTACACCTTC
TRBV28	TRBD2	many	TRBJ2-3	CASGTSGMTRTDTQYF	TGTGCCAGCGGGACTAGCGGGATGACCCGCACAGATACGCAGTATTTT
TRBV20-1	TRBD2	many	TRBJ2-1	CSAREGSSGGEQFF	TGCAGTGCTAGAGAAGGTTCGTCGGGAGGTGAGCAGTTCTTC
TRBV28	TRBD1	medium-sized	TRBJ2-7	CASSLRTGTVDEQYF	TGTGCCAGCAGCCTAAGAACCGGGACAGTCGACGAGCAGTACTTC
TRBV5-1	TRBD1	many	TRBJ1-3	CASTQGGPGNTIYF	TGCGCCAGCACCCAGGGGGGACCTGGAAACACCATATATTTT
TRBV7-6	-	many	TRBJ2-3	CASSLATGSPGTQYF	TGTGCCAGCAGCTTAGCAACAGGATCCCCTGGTACGCAGTATTTT
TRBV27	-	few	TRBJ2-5	CASSLSPHWETQYF	TGTGCCAGCAGTTTATCTCCCCATTGGGAGACCCAGTACTTC
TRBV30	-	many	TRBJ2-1	CAWSTVGNEQFF	TGTGCCTGGAGTACCGTTGGGAATGAGCAGTTCTTC
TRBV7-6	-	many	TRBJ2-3	CASSLGLASGDTQYF	TGTGCCAGCAGCTTGGGACTTGCATCGGGGGATACGCAGTATTTT
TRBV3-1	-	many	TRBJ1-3	CASSSGLFGNTIYF	TGTGCCAGCAGCTCGGGTCTTTTTGGAAACACCATATATTTT
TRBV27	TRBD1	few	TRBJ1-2	CASSLRTGESHGYTF	TGTGCCAGCAGTTTAAGGACAGGGGAATCTCATGGCTACACCTTC
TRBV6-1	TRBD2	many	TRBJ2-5	CASSEAQSGRGETQYF	TGTGCCAGCAGTGAAGCGCAAAGCGGGAGAGGAGAGACCCAGTACTTC
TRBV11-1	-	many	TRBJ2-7	CASSLEAAGALDYEQYF	TGTGCCAGCAGCTTAGAAGCGGCAGGGGCGCTGGATTACGAGCAGTACTTC
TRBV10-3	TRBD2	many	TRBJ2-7	CAISLTSGSYEQYF	TGTGCCATCAGTCTGACTAGCGGCTCCTACGAGCAGTACTTC
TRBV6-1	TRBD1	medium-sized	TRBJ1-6	CASSSPGQGISPLHF	TGTGCCAGCAGTTCCCCGGGACAGGGGATTTCACCCCTCCACTTT
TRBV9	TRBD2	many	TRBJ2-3	CASSATSGSRADTQYF	TGTGCCAGCAGCGCGACTAGCGGGAGCCGGGCAGATACGCAGTATTTT
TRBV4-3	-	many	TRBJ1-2	CASSQDMGFYGYTF	TGCGCCAGCAGCCAAGACATGGGGTTCTATGGCTACACCTTC
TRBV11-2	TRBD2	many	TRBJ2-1	CASSQTSGRANEQFF	TGTGCCAGCAGCCAGACTAGCGGGAGAGCGAATGAGCAGTTCTTC
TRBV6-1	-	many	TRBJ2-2	CATGDFNTGELFF	TGTGCCACCGGGGATTTTAACACCGGGGAGCTGTTTTTT
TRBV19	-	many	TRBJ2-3	CASSIVGTDTQYF	TGTGCCAGTAGTATAGTGGGCACAGATACGCAGTATTTT
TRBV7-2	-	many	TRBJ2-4	CASSPDRAKNIQYF	TGTGCCAGCAGCCCCGACAGGGCCAAAAACATTCAGTACTTC
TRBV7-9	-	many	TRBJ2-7	CASSNPGGLTYEQYF	TGTGCCAGCAGCAACCCCGGGGGCTTAACCTACGAGCAGTACTTC
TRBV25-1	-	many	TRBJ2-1	CASSGPDEQFF	TGTGCCAGCAGTGGTCCGGATGAGCAGTTCTTC
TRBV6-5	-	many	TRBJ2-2	CASSYNTGELFF	TGTGCCAGCAGTTATAACACCGGGGAGCTGTTTTTT
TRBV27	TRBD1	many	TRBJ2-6	CASSSDRGQVGANVLTF	TGTGCCAGCAGTTCGGACAGGGGGCAGGTTGGGGCCAACGTCCTGACTTTC
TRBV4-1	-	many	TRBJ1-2	CASSQGRQDNYGYTF	TGCGCCAGCAGCCAAGGTAGACAGGATAACTATGGCTACACCTTC
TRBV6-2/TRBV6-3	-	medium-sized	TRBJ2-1	CASSYGGVHEQFF	TGTGCCAGCAGTTACGGGGGAGTGCATGAGCAGTTCTTC
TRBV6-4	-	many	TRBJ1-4	CASSDSRPPRDEKLFF	TGTGCCAGCAGTGACTCGAGGCCACCCAGGGATGAAAAACTGTTTTTT
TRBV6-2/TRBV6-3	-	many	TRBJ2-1	CASSYDRNEQFF	TGTGCCAGCAGTTACGACAGAAATGAGCAGTTCTTC
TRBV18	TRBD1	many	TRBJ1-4	CASSPNEGATNEKLFF	TGTGCCAGCTCACCAAACGAGGGGGCGACTAATGAAAAACTGTTTTTT
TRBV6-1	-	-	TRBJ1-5	CASSDYREWQPQHF	TGTGCCAGCAGTGATTACAGGGAGTGGCAGCCCCAGCATTTT